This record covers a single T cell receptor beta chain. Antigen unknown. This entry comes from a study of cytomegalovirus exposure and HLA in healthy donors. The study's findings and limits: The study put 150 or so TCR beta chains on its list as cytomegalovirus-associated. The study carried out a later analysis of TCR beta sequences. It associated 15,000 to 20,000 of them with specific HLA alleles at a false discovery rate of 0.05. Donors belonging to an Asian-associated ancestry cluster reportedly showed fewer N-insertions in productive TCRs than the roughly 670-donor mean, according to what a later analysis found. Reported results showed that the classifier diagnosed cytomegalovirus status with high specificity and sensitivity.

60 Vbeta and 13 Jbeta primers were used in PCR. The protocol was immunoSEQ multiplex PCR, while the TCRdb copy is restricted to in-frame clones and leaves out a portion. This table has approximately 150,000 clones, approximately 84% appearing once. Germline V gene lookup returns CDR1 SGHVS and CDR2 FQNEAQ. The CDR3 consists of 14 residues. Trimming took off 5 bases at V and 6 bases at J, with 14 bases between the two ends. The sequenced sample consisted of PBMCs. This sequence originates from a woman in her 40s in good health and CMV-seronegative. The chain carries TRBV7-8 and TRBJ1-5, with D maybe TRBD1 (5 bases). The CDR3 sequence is CASSPTGVRQPQHF. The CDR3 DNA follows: TGTGCCAGCAGCCCAACGGGGGTTCGTCAGCCCCAGCATTTT.